The 25 T cell receptor beta chains below were found in one sample sequenced in a study of blood T cell repertoires in COVID-19. Clones were sequenced by immunoSEQ multiplex PCR, and TCRdb holds only the in-frame ones, with some missing. This sample has tens of thousands of clones; 88% occur once, and the top ten carry 3%. Sequenced: peripheral blood. The receptors come from a man in his forties or fifties with active COVID-19.

This clone came up once. V gene TRBV5-1 combines with J gene TRBJ2-1, with 16 positions matching TRBD2. This CDR3 has 18 amino acids. Per germline, CDR1 SGHRS and CDR2 YFSETQ. Trimming at V came to 3 bases and at J to 4 bases, leaving 7 bases not matched to a gene. Written as DNA, the CDR3 is TGCGCCAGCAGCTGGGGACTAGCGGGAGGGCCTGGGTACAATGAGCAGTTCTTC. Protein: CASSWGLAGGPGYNEQFF.

V is TRBV6-5 and J is TRBJ2-6, with D maybe TRBD1 (5 bases). The germline CDR1 and CDR2 sequences are MNHEY and SVGAGI. Trimming shortened V by 6 bases and J by 13 bases, and 7 bases separated the two germline ends. This CDR3 comprises 10 residues. The CDR3 sequence is CASRKGVLTF. In DNA, the CDR3 is TGTGCCAGCAGGAAGGGGGTCCTGACTTTC.

The chain recombines TRBV13 with TRBJ1-3; 9 nucleotides align to TRBD1. The length of the CDR3 is 14 residues. With V trimmed by 3 bases and J by 7 bases, 4 bases remained unmatched. Germline CDR1 PRHDT, CDR2 FYEKMQ (reference sequence). The CDR3 nucleotides read TGTGCCAGCAGCTTCACAGGGGGCAGGAACACCATATATTTT. Protein product: CASSFTGGRNTIYF.

V is TRBV18 and J is TRBJ2-1; weak D call: TRBD2 (6 bases). From germline, CDR1 is KGHSH and CDR2 LQKENI. Trimming left V 0 bases short and J 10 bases short, with 13 bases between. CDR3 size: 14 residues. The CDR3 loop reads CASSPPGGTREQFF. In nucleotides, the CDR3 is TGTGCCAGCTCACCACCGGGAGGAACGCGGGAGCAGTTCTTC. The full variable domain, rest sourced from reference TRBV18 and TRBJ2-1, is NAGVMQNPRHLVRRRGQEARLRCSPMKGHSHVYWYRQLPEEGLKFMVYLQKENIIDESGMPKERFSAEFPKEGPSILRIQQVVRGDSAAYFCASSPPGGTREQFFGPGTRLTVL.

The rearrangement joins TRBV9 to TRBJ2-1, with 9 bases identical to TRBD2. The CDR3 loop spans 15 amino acids. The V and J ends lost 1 base and 6 bases, in that order; junction bases with no gene match: 5. Germline values: CDR1 SGDLS, CDR2 YYNGEE. CDR3: CASSVISGSFNEQFF. The DNA for the CDR3 is TGTGCCAGCAGCGTAATTAGCGGGAGCTTCAATGAGCAGTTCTTC.

The chain links TRBV7-2 to TRBJ2-3, with 8 bases identical to TRBD2. The ends lost 6 bases at V and 0 bases at J; junction bases unmatched: 5. The CDR3 length is 15 residues. From germline, CDR1 is SGHTA and CDR2 FQGNSA. CDR3 in amino acids: CASRQIAGSTDTQYF. The CDR3 DNA reads TGTGCCAGCAGACAGATAGCGGGGAGCACAGATACGCAGTATTTT.

This chain uses TRBV19 with TRBJ1-2; D possibly corresponds to TRBD1 (6 bases). Trimming shortened V by 4 bases and J by 7 bases, and 13 bases separated the two germline ends. This CDR3 is 13 amino acids long. Germline V gene data show CDR1 as LNHDA and CDR2 as SQIVND (reference sequence). The CDR3 coding sequence is TGTGCCAGTAGTAGCACAGGGATGCGTGGCTACACCTTC. Translating gives CASSSTGMRGYTF. Full variable domain (missing parts from reference TRBV19 and TRBJ1-2): DGGITQSPKYLFRKEGQNVTLSCEQNLNHDAMYWYRQDPGQGLRLIYYSQIVNDFQKGDIAEGYSVSREKKESFPLTVTSAQKNPTAFYLCASSSTGMRGYTFGSGTRLTVV.

This chain links TRBV3-1 (or the pseudogene TRBV3-2) with TRBJ2-5; D perhaps matches TRBD2 (6 bases). Trimming shortened V by 4 bases and J by 3 bases, and 15 bases separated the two germline ends. The germline V gene has CDR1 LGHDT and CDR2 YNNKEL (reference sequence). This CDR3 comprises 15 residues. This CDR3 is CASSPRVAGKETQYF. CDR3 bases: TGTGCCAGCAGCCCCCGGGTCGCGGGAAAAGAGACCCAGTACTTC.

This clone appeared a single time. The chain is built from TRBV18 and TRBJ1-1; maybe TRBD1 (5 bases). Germline loops: CDR1 KGHSH, CDR2 LQKENI. The V gene lost 4 bases and the J gene lost 1 base, with 13 bases spanning the gap. The CDR3 sequence is 15 residues long. DNA of the CDR3: TGTGCCAGCTCACGGGACGGAGGGTCGAACACTGAAGCTTTCTTT. Translated, it gives CASSRDGGSNTEAFF.

This clone was observed a single time. The V and J genes are TRBV10-2 and TRBJ1-1; the D gene is possibly TRBD1 (6 bases). V lost 8 bases and J 1 base, leaving 8 bases between the germline ends. The germline gives CDR1 WSHSY, CDR2 SAAADI. The CDR3 runs to 12 residues. CDR3 in amino acids: CASEGQNTEAFF. The DNA for the CDR3 is TGCGCCAGCGAGGGACAGAACACTGAAGCTTTCTTT.

A few counts support this clone. This rearrangement joins TRBV27 to TRBJ2-2; D is perhaps TRBD2 (6 bases). CDR3 length equals 15 residues. With 5 bases removed from V and 6 bases from J, the gap between germline ends came to 16 bases. The germline gives CDR1 MNHEY, CDR2 SMNVEV (reference sequence). CDR3 residues: CASSAGTSGAGELFF. In DNA form, the CDR3 reads TGTGCCAGCAGTGCCGGGACTTCGGGAGCCGGGGAGCTGTTTTTT.

The table lists this clone with a few counts. The chain employs TRBV9 and TRBJ1-1; D might be TRBD1 (5 bases). Trimming cost V 4 bases and J 1 base, with 8 bases left between them. The CDR3 is 13 amino acids. Germline assignment: CDR1 SGDLS and CDR2 YYNGEE. The CDR3 DNA follows: TGTGCCAGCAGCTTCGACAGGAACACTGAAGCTTTCTTT. It is translated as CASSFDRNTEAFF.

CDR3 DNA: TGTGCCAGCAGCTTAGAGACTAGCGGAGCCTCTTTCCGGAGCGAGCAGTACGTC. It yields the protein CASSLETSGASFRSEQYV. The chain carries TRBV7-8 and TRBJ2-7; the match to TRBD2 covers 9 bases. With V trimmed by 1 base and J by 6 bases, 16 bases remained unmatched. The CDR3 totals 18 residues. Germline V gene sequence: CDR1 SGHVS, CDR2 FQNEAQ.

This sequence joins TRBV4-2 and TRBJ2-3, with D possibly matching TRBD2 (8 bases). CDR3 length: 18 amino acids. CDR1 and CDR2 (germline): LGHNA, YNFKEQ. Trimming left V 0 bases short and J 0 bases short, with 16 bases between. CDR3 DNA sequence: TGTGCCAGCAGCCAAGACCTAGCGGGCAGGGGGAGCACAGATACGCAGTATTTT. Translated, it gives CASSQDLAGRGSTDTQYF.

The count of this clone is one. The chain joins TRBV9 to TRBJ1-5, with D possibly matching TRBD1 (5 bases). The CDR3 is 14 residues long. CDR1 and CDR2 from the germline V gene are SGDLS and YYNGEE. Trimming shortened V by 4 bases and J by 0 bases, and 8 bases separated the two germline ends. CDR3 protein: CASSKTDSNQPQHF. The CDR3 DNA sequence: TGTGCCAGCAGCAAGACAGATAGCAATCAGCCCCAGCATTTT.

V gene TRBV28 combines with J gene TRBJ2-1; D ambiguous. Trimming left V 3 bases short and J 3 bases short, with 12 bases between. The CDR3 has 15 amino acids. CDR1 is MDHEN and CDR2 is SYDVKM in the germline V gene. The CDR3 loop reads CASSFVFGHYNEQFF. Written as DNA, the CDR3 is TGTGCCAGCAGTTTCGTTTTCGGTCACTACAATGAGCAGTTCTTC.

The chain uses TRBV7-3 and TRBJ2-2; D might be TRBD1 (6 bases). V shed 5 bases and J shed 5 bases, with 15 bases lying between them. The CDR3 length is 15 residues. The germline CDR1 and CDR2 sequences are SGHTA and FQGTGA. This CDR3 is CASSTTGTRTGELFF. CDR3 coding DNA: TGTGCCAGCAGCACTACCGGGACAAGAACCGGGGAGCTGTTTTTT.

J is TRBJ1-1 and V is TRBV19; D unclear. The V gene's germline CDR1 is LNHDA and CDR2 SQIVND (reference sequence). The CDR3 has 12 residues. V was trimmed by 8 bases and J by 6 bases, leaving 13 bases between them. The DNA for the CDR3 is TGTGCCAGTTCCCCCGGGTGGTCTGAAGCTTTCTTT. Amino acids: CASSPGWSEAFF.

This clone came up once. The J gene is TRBJ1-6, the V gene TRBV3-1 (or the pseudogene TRBV3-2); 10 positions match TRBD1. The CDR3 consists of 15 residues. J was trimmed by 7 bases and V by 2 bases; bases with no gene match: 2. Germline lookup yields CDR1 LGHDT and CDR2 YNNKEL (reference sequence). CDR3 region: CASSQRDRGNSPLHF. DNA of the CDR3: TGTGCCAGCAGCCAAAGGGACAGGGGAAATTCACCCCTCCACTTT.

CDR3 DNA: TGTGCCAGCAGCGCGGCCGGGGGAAGCAATCAGCCCCAGCATTTT. Translated, it gives CASSAAGGSNQPQHF. The genes are TRBV9 and TRBJ1-5; TRBD1 is a possible D gene (5 bases). Trimming took 3 bases from V and 1 from J, leaving 11 bases between them. CDR3 length equals 15 residues. Germline CDR1 reads SGDLS; CDR2 reads YYNGEE.

V usage is TRBV14 and J usage is TRBJ2-7; a weak D match, TRBD2 (5 bases). Germline CDR1 and CDR2: SGHDN and FVKESK. With 0 bases removed from V and 4 bases from J, the gap between germline ends came to 13 bases. This CDR3 region has 15 residues. The CDR3 DNA is TGTGCCAGCAGCCAAGATGGTCGGGGTTGGTACGAGCAGTACTTC. Protein: CASSQDGRGWYEQYF.

This clone was counted a single time. This sequence joins TRBV7-2 and TRBJ1-2; TRBD1 aligns across 10 bases. Trimming cost V 1 base and J 13 bases; bases outside gene matches: 6. The germline V gene has CDR1 SGHTA and CDR2 FQGNSA. The CDR3 spans 13 residues. This chain's CDR3 is CASSLVRQGAVTF. Here the CDR3 DNA reads TGTGCCAGCAGCTTAGTTCGACAGGGGGCGGTCACCTTC.

The chain is built from TRBV7-8 and TRBJ2-1; 9 positions agree with TRBD1. Per germline, CDR1 SGHVS and CDR2 FQNEAQ. Trimming at V came to 5 bases and at J to 6 bases, leaving 11 bases not matched to a gene. This CDR3 comprises 16 residues. The CDR3 sequence: CASSRAGTGSGNEQFF. The CDR3 region has the DNA TGTGCCAGCAGCCGAGCCGGGACAGGGTCTGGCAATGAGCAGTTCTTC.

This chain links TRBV6-2 or TRBV6-3 with TRBJ2-1; tentatively, D is TRBD2 (6 bases). V lost 4 bases to trimming and J lost 7 bases, with 17 bases between them. The germline V gene encodes CDR1 MNHEY and CDR2 SVGEGT. This CDR3 spans 15 amino acids. The CDR3 reads CASSFRGLRTNEQFF. The CDR3 DNA follows: TGTGCCAGCAGTTTCCGGGGACTCAGAACTAATGAGCAGTTCTTC.

A single count supports this clone. The chain uses TRBV9 and TRBJ2-1, with TRBD2 matching over 9 bases. The length of the CDR3 is 15 residues. Per the germline V gene, CDR1 is SGDLS and CDR2 is YYNGEE. V was pared by 3 bases and J by 10 bases, with 11 bases of the junction left unmatched. CDR3 residues: CASSASGTSSREQFF. In DNA, the CDR3 is TGTGCCAGCAGCGCGTCCGGGACTAGCTCAAGGGAGCAGTTCTTC.